Here is one T cell receptor beta chain with its context. Only in-frame clones appear in the TCRdb table, and some are missing; sequencing was by immunoSEQ multiplex PCR. The sample yields over 200,000 clones, about nine tenths seen once. The CDR3 sequence is 13 residues long. The germline V and J ends were trimmed by 0 bases and 6 bases, with 5 bases remaining between them. This sample was taken from a study of blood T cell repertoires in COVID-19. This chain joins TRBV12-3 or TRBV12-4 and TRBJ2-2; no firm D call. The TCR sequence derives from a man aged 45-65 years with COVID-19, enrolled during active disease. Sequenced sample: peripheral blood. The CDR3: CASSLALAGELFF. Here the CDR3 DNA reads TGTGCCAGCAGTTTAGCGCTAGCCGGGGAGCTGTTTTTT.